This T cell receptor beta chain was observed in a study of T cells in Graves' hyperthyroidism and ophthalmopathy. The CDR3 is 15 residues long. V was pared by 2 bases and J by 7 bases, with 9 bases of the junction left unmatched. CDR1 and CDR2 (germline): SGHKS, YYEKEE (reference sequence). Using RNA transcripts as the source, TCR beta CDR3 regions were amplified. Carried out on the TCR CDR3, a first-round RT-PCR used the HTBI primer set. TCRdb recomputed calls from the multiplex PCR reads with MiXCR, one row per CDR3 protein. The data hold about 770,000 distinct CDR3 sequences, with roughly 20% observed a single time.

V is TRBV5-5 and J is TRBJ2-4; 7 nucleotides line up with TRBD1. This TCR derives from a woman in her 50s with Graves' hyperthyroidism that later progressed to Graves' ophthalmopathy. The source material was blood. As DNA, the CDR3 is TGTGCCAGCAGCTTTATTGTCGGCAGGGGGAACATTCAGTACTTC. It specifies CASSFIVGRGNIQYF. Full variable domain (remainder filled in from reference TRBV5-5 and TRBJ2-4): DAGVTQSPTHLIKTRGQQVTLRCSPISGHKSVSWYQQVLGQGPQFIFQYYEKEERGRGNFPDRFSARQFPNYSSELNVNALLLGDSALYLCASSFIVGRGNIQYFGAGTRLSVL.